The entry below gives a single TCR beta chain sequence along with its context. The source of the sample is a study of blood T cell repertoires in COVID-19. Background on the study: From the United States, Italy and Spain came samples of acute and convalescent COVID-19. PBMCs, B-cell-depleted T cells, or T cells were the source of the cDNA or gDNA that made up the material.

Original data processing: How many nucleated cells were present was estimated from reference gene primer amplification. Profiled with immunoSEQ multiplex PCR; TCRdb holds only in-frame clones, not every one. That table supplies the V and J calls and clone size; D and trimming were determined from the DNA. The sample records around 120,000 clones, around 81% being singletons. This clonotype was sampled from a man in his forties or fifties with active or convalescent COVID-19. The sequencing sample was made of peripheral blood.

The CDR3 region is CASSNRLAGGLGYEQYF. The CDR3 coding sequence is TGTGCCAGCAGCAACCGACTAGCGGGGGGGTTGGGCTACGAGCAGTACTTC. The chain couples TRBV7-2 to TRBJ2-7; 14 positions match TRBD2. This CDR3 has 17 residues. The V gene's germline CDR1 is SGHTA and CDR2 FQGNSA. The V segment lost 5 bases and the J segment 3 bases; nucleotides outside the gene matches: 9.